This T cell receptor beta chain was found in a study of blood T cells in healthy people across ages (dated by TCRdb to between 2014 and 2017). Broadly, across the study: In model experiments, template switching captured about one uniquely barcoded TCR beta cDNA molecule for every two T cells. Age-related changes in TCR beta repertoire diversity were measured in the study by deep sequencing normalized with unique cDNA molecular identifiers. The study analyzed two additional independent replicas of 1 million unique cDNA reads from the same blood draw for two donors, one aged 18 to 29 and one aged 80 or older. To avoid experimental bias, donors of different ages were randomly spread across the sequencing lanes. Donors were grouped into four age groups: young (average roughly 16 years), middle-aged (around 39), aged (approximately 67) and long-lived (approximately 82). The paper's findings and limits, for the study overall: Donor CMV infection status was unknown, potentially confounding age-related changes in expanded clonotypes. Since profiling was done on bulk unsorted PBMCs, naive and antigen-experienced compartments could not be conclusively compared. The percentage of naive T cells measured by flow cytometry correlated strongly with observed TCR beta diversity. Compared with the aged group, the long-lived group had more naive CD4+ T cells, fewer expanded clones and increased TCR diversity, suggesting age selection. As age increased, observed TCR beta diversity per million T cells dropped in a roughly linear way, and a significant reduction was already evident by age 40. Estimates of total diversity from one million sequenced T cells were regarded as lower bounds and underestimates.

The CDR3, cysteine through phenylalanine, is 15 amino acids long. Only the CDR3 DNA is retained, 45 bases long and in frame from the first base. Trimming accounts for 1 base at V and 2 bases at J, while the number of junction bases matched to no gene is 2. Based on the germline V gene (reference sequence), the CDR1 and CDR2 sequences are LNHNV and YYDKDF. Preparation of the library involved 5' RACE. A second roughly 6 to 11 cycle PCR used a sample-barcoded 5' primer and a J-beta primer mix. A unique molecular identifier was introduced onto each TCR beta cDNA molecule by a template-switch 5' adaptor carrying 12 random nucleotides. Each sample yielded at least 2.5 million CDR3-containing paired-end reads. All of the RNA was converted into first-strand cDNA using the Mint cDNA synthesis kit, with a TRBC-specific oligonucleotide serving as the primer. All cDNA was treated with uracil-DNA glycosylase and then went through a first 18-cycle PCR with the universal primers M1SS and BC2_uni_R. Per the source publication's procedure: Each sample was normalized by randomly selecting 1 million high-quality reads, each carrying a distinct molecular identifier. Reads with shared molecular identifiers were discarded instead of being binned into consensus sequences. MiTCR, with a Q25 quality threshold and the strictest error-elimination algorithm, was used for CDR3 identification, clonotype clustering and error correction. A nonparametric unseen species model with Euler transformation was used to estimate lower-bound total TCR beta diversity. The raw public reads went through TCRdb reprocessing: fastp at Q25, MiXCR clone calling, in-frame beta chains kept. Rows with one shared CDR3 protein collapse into an entry with the most common genes and DNA. TCRdb assigned the V and J calls; the authors' analysis was not used. The sample data list 1.8 million or so distinct CDR3 sequences, and around 40% of these were observed just once. Roughly 24% of the sample is held by the ten biggest clonotypes.

Donors were a few dozen systemically healthy Caucasian individuals from Russia aged roughly 6 to 100 years. About 9.8 milliliters of peripheral blood were drawn from each donor into EDTA-treated Vacutainer tubes. Ficoll-Paque density-gradient centrifugation was used to isolate PBMCs, with at least 6.5 million per sample. Trizol reagent was used to extract total RNA from PBMCs, with at least 6 micrograms per sample. The percentages of naive CD45RAhigh/CD27high T cells were determined by flow cytometry on a PBMC aliquot from every donor. Points on this clonotype: Which antigen it targets is not known. Per-base qualities were not stored, and no clone one base away is much larger.

The origin of this receptor is a human donor in good health. Recombination linked TRBV15 to TRBJ1-5; TRBD1 matches 7 bases in the middle. Sequenced: blood. The CDR3 has the sequence CATSRGQGGNQPQHF. Read as DNA, the sequence is TGTGCCACCAGCAGAGGACAGGGAGGCAATCAGCCCCAGCATTTT. When the CDR3 is completed using the reference TRBV15 and TRBJ1-5 genes on either side, the full variable domain is DAMVIQNPRYQVTQFGKPVTLSCSQTLNHNVMYWYQQKSSQAPKLLFHYYDKDFNNEADTPDNFQSRRPNTSFCFLDIRSPGLGDTAMYLCATSRGQGGNQPQHFGDGTRLSIL.